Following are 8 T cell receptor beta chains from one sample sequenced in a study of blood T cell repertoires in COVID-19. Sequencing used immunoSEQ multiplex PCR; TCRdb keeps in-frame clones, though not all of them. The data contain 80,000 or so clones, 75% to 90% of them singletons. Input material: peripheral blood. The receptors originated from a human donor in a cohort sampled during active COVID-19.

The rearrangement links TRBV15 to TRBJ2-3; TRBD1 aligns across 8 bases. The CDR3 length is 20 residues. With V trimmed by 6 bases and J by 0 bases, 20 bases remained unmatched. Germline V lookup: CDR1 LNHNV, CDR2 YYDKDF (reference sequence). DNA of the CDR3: TGTGCCACCAGGCTCCTAACAGCCGGCCACAGGGGGGACAGCACAGATACGCAGTATTTT. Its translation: CATRLLTAGHRGDSTDTQYF.

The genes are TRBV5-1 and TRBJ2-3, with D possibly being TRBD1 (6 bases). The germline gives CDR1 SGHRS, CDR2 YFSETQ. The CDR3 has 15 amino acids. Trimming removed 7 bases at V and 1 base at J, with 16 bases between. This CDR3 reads CASSKVPGGTDTQYF. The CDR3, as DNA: TGCGCCAGCTCGAAGGTTCCAGGGGGCACAGATACGCAGTATTTT.

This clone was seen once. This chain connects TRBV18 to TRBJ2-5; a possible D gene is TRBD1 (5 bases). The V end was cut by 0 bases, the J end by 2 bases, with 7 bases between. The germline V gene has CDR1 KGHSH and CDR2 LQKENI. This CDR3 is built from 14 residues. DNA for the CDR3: TGTGCCAGCTCACCACCCCAGGGTCAAGAGACCCAGTACTTC. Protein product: CASSPPQGQETQYF.

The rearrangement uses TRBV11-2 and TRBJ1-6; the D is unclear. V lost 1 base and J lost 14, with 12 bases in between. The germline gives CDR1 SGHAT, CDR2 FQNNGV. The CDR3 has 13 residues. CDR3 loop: CASSLAGASTLHF. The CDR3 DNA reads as TGTGCCAGCAGCTTAGCTGGTGCCTCTACCCTCCACTTT.

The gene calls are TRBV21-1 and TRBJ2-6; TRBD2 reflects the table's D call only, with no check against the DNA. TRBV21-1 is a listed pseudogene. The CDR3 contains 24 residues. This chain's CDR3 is CASSMYPKISGRAKFFCGANVLTF. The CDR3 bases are TGTGCCAGCAGCATGTATCCGAAAATTAGCGGGAGGGCCAAATTTTTCTGTGGGGCCAACGTCCTGACTTTC.

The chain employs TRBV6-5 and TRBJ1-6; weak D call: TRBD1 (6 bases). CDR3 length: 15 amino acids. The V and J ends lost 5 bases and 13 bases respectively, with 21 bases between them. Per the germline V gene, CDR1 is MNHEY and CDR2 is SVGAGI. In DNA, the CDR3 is TGTGCCAGCAGTCTGGGGACAATGACCAGCTGGCCCCTCCACTTT. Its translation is CASSLGTMTSWPLHF.

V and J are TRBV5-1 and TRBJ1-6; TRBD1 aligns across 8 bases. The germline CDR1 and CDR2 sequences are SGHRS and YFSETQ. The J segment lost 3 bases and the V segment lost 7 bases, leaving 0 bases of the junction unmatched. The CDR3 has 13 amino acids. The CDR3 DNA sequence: TGCGCCAGCGGACAGGGCTATAATTCACCCCTCCACTTT. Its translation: CASGQGYNSPLHF.

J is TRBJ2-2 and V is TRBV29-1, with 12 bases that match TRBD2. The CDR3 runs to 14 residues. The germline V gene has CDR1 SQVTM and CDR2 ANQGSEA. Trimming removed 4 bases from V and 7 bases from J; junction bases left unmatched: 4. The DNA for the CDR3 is TGCAGCGTTGGGACTAGCGGGACTGGCGGGGAGCTGTTTTTT. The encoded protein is CSVGTSGTGGELFF.